This note documents a single TCR beta chain sequence. Other DNA sequences in the sample encode the same CDR3. The source of the sample is a study of blood T cell repertoires in COVID-19. Looking at the study overall: COVID-19 samples, acute and convalescent, were from the United States, Italy and Spain.

Sequenced by immunoSEQ multiplex PCR; TCRdb stores in-frame clones only, minus some. The profile covers about 180,000 clones, with approximately 86% appearing a single time and around 8.6% taken by the ten largest. Looked up from germline, CDR1 is KGHDR and CDR2 is SFDVKD. The CDR3 loop spans 13 amino acids. V lost 1 base and J 3 bases, leaving 5 bases between the germline ends. The receptor was isolated from a man in his fifties or sixties with active or convalescent COVID-19. Material for sequencing was peripheral blood. The chain has TRBV24-1 and TRBJ1-1; the D is unclear. DNA of the CDR3: TGTGCCACCAGTGATTTAGGAGACACTGAAGCTTTCTTT. It translates to CATSDLGDTEAFF.